The rows below give T cell receptor beta chains drawn from one sample of a study of shared clonotypes between healthy human individuals. Generated by immunoSEQ multiplex PCR, the TCRdb table keeps only in-frame clones and is missing some. This table holds 2 million to 3 million clones, around nine tenths found once. Sequenced material: naive CD4+ T cells sorted from blood. The receptors originated from a young man in good health. Both conserved end residues are part of each CDR3. The order of the fields is J gene, V gene, clone size, D gene, CDR3 DNA, CDR3 protein. D genes are given only for firm matches. Rows give clone size only sometimes, using once, few, many, or a class for an expanded clone.

j_call: TRBJ1-6
v_call: TRBV2
clone_size: -
d_call: -
cdr3_nt: TGTGCCAGCCGAAGGGGCCCCATCTATAATTCACCCCTCCACTTT
cdr3_aa: CASRRGPIYNSPLHF

j_call: TRBJ2-3
v_call: TRBV30
clone_size: -
d_call: -
cdr3_nt: TGTGCCTGGAGTGATCAAGGGGGCACAGATACGCAGTATTTT
cdr3_aa: CAWSDQGGTDTQYF

j_call: TRBJ1-1
v_call: TRBV7-9
clone_size: -
d_call: TRBD1
cdr3_nt: TGTGCCAGCAGGATGAGGTCAGGGGGCAACACTGAAGCTTTCTTT
cdr3_aa: CASRMRSGGNTEAFF

j_call: TRBJ1-2
v_call: TRBV7-9
clone_size: -
d_call: -
cdr3_nt: TGTGCCAGCAGCTCGGGGGCACCCCGTGGCTACACCTTC
cdr3_aa: CASSSGAPRGYTF

j_call: TRBJ1-1
v_call: TRBV25-1
clone_size: -
d_call: -
cdr3_nt: TGTGCCAGCATCCAGATGGGGGGTGGGACTGAAGCTTTCTTT
cdr3_aa: CASIQMGGGTEAFF

j_call: TRBJ1-5
v_call: TRBV10-3
clone_size: -
d_call: -
cdr3_nt: TGTGCCATCAGTGAGTCCGATCAGCCCCAGCATTTT
cdr3_aa: CAISESDQPQHF

j_call: TRBJ2-1
v_call: TRBV29-1
clone_size: -
d_call: -
cdr3_nt: TGCAGCGTCGCGGGGAGGTGGGACAATGAGCAGTTCTTC
cdr3_aa: CSVAGRWDNEQFF

j_call: TRBJ2-1
v_call: TRBV13
clone_size: -
d_call: TRBD2
cdr3_nt: TGTGCCAGCAGCTCACGCCGGACTAGCGGGGGGTTAGGTTTCAATGAGCAGTTCTTC
cdr3_aa: CASSSRRTSGGLGFNEQFF

j_call: TRBJ2-3
v_call: TRBV28
clone_size: -
d_call: TRBD2
cdr3_nt: TGTGCCAGCAGTTTACCGGGACTAGGCACAGATACGCAGTATTTT
cdr3_aa: CASSLPGLGTDTQYF

j_call: TRBJ2-7
v_call: TRBV9
clone_size: -
d_call: -
cdr3_nt: TGTGCCAGCAGCGGGGGTCTGGGGACGGTGGCCCACGAGCAGTACTTC
cdr3_aa: CASSGGLGTVAHEQYF

j_call: TRBJ2-1
v_call: TRBV14
clone_size: -
d_call: -
cdr3_nt: TGTGCCAGCAGCCGGGGGCCCGGAGCCTACAATGAGCAGTTCTTC
cdr3_aa: CASSRGPGAYNEQFF

j_call: TRBJ2-1
v_call: TRBV14
clone_size: -
d_call: -
cdr3_nt: TGTGCCAGCAGCTCCTACAATGAGCAGTTCTTC
cdr3_aa: CASSSYNEQFF

j_call: TRBJ2-6
v_call: TRBV5-1
clone_size: -
d_call: -
cdr3_nt: TGCGCCAGCAGCTTGTTAGATGCTGGGGCCAACGTCCTGACTTTC
cdr3_aa: CASSLLDAGANVLTF

j_call: TRBJ2-3
v_call: TRBV19
clone_size: -
d_call: -
cdr3_nt: TGTGCCAGTAGTATAGTAGGCGCTAGGGCGGCAGATACGCAGTATTTT
cdr3_aa: CASSIVGARAADTQYF

j_call: TRBJ2-1
v_call: TRBV11-2
clone_size: -
d_call: -
cdr3_nt: TGTGCCAGCAGCTCGGACCACTACAATGAGCAGTTCTTC
cdr3_aa: CASSSDHYNEQFF

j_call: TRBJ1-3
v_call: TRBV2
clone_size: -
d_call: -
cdr3_nt: TGTGCCAGCGGGGGAGACTCTGGAAACACCATATATTTT
cdr3_aa: CASGGDSGNTIYF

j_call: TRBJ2-7
v_call: TRBV6-1
clone_size: -
d_call: -
cdr3_nt: TGTGCCAGCAGTGAACCGGCTTCCTACGAGCAGTACTTC
cdr3_aa: CASSEPASYEQYF

j_call: TRBJ2-1
v_call: TRBV4-3
clone_size: -
d_call: -
cdr3_nt: TGCGCCAGCAGCCAAGAATTGCCCAATGAGCAGTTCTTC
cdr3_aa: CASSQELPNEQFF

j_call: TRBJ1-4
v_call: TRBV28
clone_size: -
d_call: -
cdr3_nt: TGTGCCAGCAGTTTCCCGACCGTGAGGAAACTGTTTTTT
cdr3_aa: CASSFPTVRKLFF

j_call: TRBJ1-4
v_call: TRBV11-2
clone_size: -
d_call: -
cdr3_nt: TGTGCCAGCAGCTTAGGGCACGCAGGGTCTAATGAAAAACTGTTTTTT
cdr3_aa: CASSLGHAGSNEKLFF

j_call: TRBJ1-1
v_call: TRBV28
clone_size: -
d_call: -
cdr3_nt: TGTGCCACCCAAATGTCCCCAGAACGGGCGGGTGAAGCTTTCTTT
cdr3_aa: CATQMSPERAGEAFF

j_call: TRBJ1-2
v_call: TRBV18
clone_size: once
d_call: -
cdr3_nt: TGTGCCAGCTCGCTTACAGGGTCCTATGGCTACACCTTC
cdr3_aa: CASSLTGSYGYTF

j_call: TRBJ2-2
v_call: TRBV19
clone_size: -
d_call: -
cdr3_nt: TGTGCCAGTAGTAATAATCAGGCTCCCGACACCGGGGAGCTGTTTTTT
cdr3_aa: CASSNNQAPDTGELFF

j_call: TRBJ2-2
v_call: TRBV14
clone_size: -
d_call: -
cdr3_nt: TGTGCCAGCAGCCAAGTAGAAGGCACCGGGGAGCTGTTTTTT
cdr3_aa: CASSQVEGTGELFF

j_call: TRBJ2-7
v_call: TRBV15
clone_size: -
d_call: -
cdr3_nt: TGTGCCACCAGCACCTCAGGGAGTGGCTACGAGCAGTACTTC
cdr3_aa: CATSTSGSGYEQYF

j_call: TRBJ2-5
v_call: TRBV2
clone_size: -
d_call: -
cdr3_nt: TGTGCCAGCAGTGCCAACGGACAAGAGACCCAGTACTTC
cdr3_aa: CASSANGQETQYF

j_call: TRBJ2-3
v_call: TRBV5-6
clone_size: -
d_call: -
cdr3_nt: TGTGCCAGCAGCTCAGTGGGCACAGATACGCAGTATTTT
cdr3_aa: CASSSVGTDTQYF

j_call: TRBJ2-2
v_call: TRBV7-2
clone_size: -
d_call: -
cdr3_nt: TGTGCCAGCAGCTTAGCGAGGCTAGCCCTCGGGGAGCTGTTTTTT
cdr3_aa: CASSLARLALGELFF

j_call: TRBJ2-7
v_call: TRBV2
clone_size: once
d_call: TRBD1
cdr3_nt: TGTGCCAGCAGCATACCGCCTGTGGACAGGGGACTCTACGAGCAGTACTTC
cdr3_aa: CASSIPPVDRGLYEQYF

j_call: TRBJ2-7
v_call: TRBV5-1
clone_size: -
d_call: -
cdr3_nt: TGCGCCAGCAGCGTGACAGGTGGCCCCTTCTACGAGCAGTACTTC
cdr3_aa: CASSVTGGPFYEQYF

j_call: TRBJ1-1
v_call: TRBV19
clone_size: -
d_call: -
cdr3_nt: TGTGCCAGTAGTATATCAGGGACCACTGAAGCTTTCTTT
cdr3_aa: CASSISGTTEAFF

j_call: TRBJ2-2
v_call: TRBV5-1
clone_size: -
d_call: TRBD2
cdr3_nt: TGCGCCAGCAGCTTGGGGGCTAGCGGGAGTAGCACCGGGGAGCTGTTTTTT
cdr3_aa: CASSLGASGSSTGELFF

j_call: TRBJ2-5
v_call: TRBV19
clone_size: -
d_call: TRBD2
cdr3_nt: TGTGCCAGTAGCACTAGCGCCGAGAGGGAGACCCAGTACTTC
cdr3_aa: CASSTSAERETQYF

j_call: TRBJ2-1
v_call: TRBV30
clone_size: -
d_call: -
cdr3_nt: TGTGCCTGGACGGTGGGGGGCTCGGGGAATGAGCAGTTCTTC
cdr3_aa: CAWTVGGSGNEQFF

j_call: TRBJ2-1
v_call: TRBV6-6
clone_size: -
d_call: -
cdr3_nt: TGTGCCAGCATATTGAGAAGCTCCTACAATGAGCAGTTCTTC
cdr3_aa: CASILRSSYNEQFF

j_call: TRBJ2-1
v_call: TRBV5-1
clone_size: -
d_call: TRBD1
cdr3_nt: TGCGCCAGCAGCTTGGTGTCAGGGGGCGACCTCCAGTTCTTC
cdr3_aa: CASSLVSGGDLQFF

j_call: TRBJ2-2
v_call: TRBV15
clone_size: -
d_call: TRBD2
cdr3_nt: TGTGCCACCCTAGCGGGAGGCGCGAACACCGGGGAGCTGTTTTTT
cdr3_aa: CATLAGGANTGELFF

j_call: TRBJ2-5
v_call: TRBV7-2
clone_size: -
d_call: -
cdr3_nt: TGTGCCAGCAGCTCGACTACAGGGTGGCGGGAGACCCAGTACTTC
cdr3_aa: CASSSTTGWRETQYF

j_call: TRBJ2-7
v_call: TRBV7-9
clone_size: -
d_call: -
cdr3_nt: TGTGCCAGCAGCATTTCCTACGAGCAGTACTTC
cdr3_aa: CASSISYEQYF

j_call: TRBJ2-7
v_call: TRBV11-2
clone_size: -
d_call: -
cdr3_nt: TGTGCCAGCAGCCACAGGGACCACGAGCAGTACTTC
cdr3_aa: CASSHRDHEQYF

j_call: TRBJ1-2
v_call: TRBV7-9
clone_size: -
d_call: -
cdr3_nt: TGTGCCAGCAGCTTGACCATTGACAGCTATGGCTACACCTTC
cdr3_aa: CASSLTIDSYGYTF

j_call: TRBJ2-2
v_call: TRBV28
clone_size: -
d_call: -
cdr3_nt: TGTGCCAGCAGCGACCCAAGTTCCGGGCTTGCGGGCACCGGGGAGCTGTTTTTT
cdr3_aa: CASSDPSSGLAGTGELFF

j_call: TRBJ1-6
v_call: TRBV5-5
clone_size: -
d_call: -
cdr3_nt: TGTGCCAGCAGCCCGGTCAGGCTAGGGAACTCCTATAATTCACCCCTCCACTTT
cdr3_aa: CASSPVRLGNSYNSPLHF

j_call: TRBJ1-1
v_call: TRBV30
clone_size: -
d_call: -
cdr3_nt: TGTGCCTGGAGTGTACGCGGGGCGTACACTGAAGCTTTCTTT
cdr3_aa: CAWSVRGAYTEAFF

j_call: TRBJ1-4
v_call: TRBV6-1
clone_size: -
d_call: -
cdr3_nt: TGTGCCAGCAGTGAAGAGGGTCTGGGAAAACTGTTTTTT
cdr3_aa: CASSEEGLGKLFF

j_call: TRBJ2-5
v_call: TRBV9
clone_size: -
d_call: TRBD1
cdr3_nt: TGTGCCAGCAGCGAATGGGGACAGAGTTTGGGACGCAAAGAGACCCAGTACTTC
cdr3_aa: CASSEWGQSLGRKETQYF